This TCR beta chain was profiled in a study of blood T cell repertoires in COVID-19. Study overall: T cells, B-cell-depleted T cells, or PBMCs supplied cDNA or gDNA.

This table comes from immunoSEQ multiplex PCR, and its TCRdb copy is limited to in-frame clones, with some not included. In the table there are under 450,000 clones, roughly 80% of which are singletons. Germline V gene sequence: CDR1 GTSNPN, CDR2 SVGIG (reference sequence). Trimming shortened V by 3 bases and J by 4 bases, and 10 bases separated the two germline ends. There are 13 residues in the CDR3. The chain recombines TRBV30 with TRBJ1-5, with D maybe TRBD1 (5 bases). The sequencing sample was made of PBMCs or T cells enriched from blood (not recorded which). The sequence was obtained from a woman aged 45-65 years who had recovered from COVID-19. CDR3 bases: TGTGCCTGGAGCAGGGATGTGAATCAGCCCCAGCATTTT. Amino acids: CAWSRDVNQPQHF. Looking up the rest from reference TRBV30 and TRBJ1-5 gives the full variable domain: SQTIHQWPATLVQPVGSPLSLECTVEGTSNPNLYWYRQAAGRGLQLLFYSVGIGQISSEVPQNLSASRPQDRQFILSSKKLLLSDSGFYLCAWSRDVNQPQHFGDGTRLSIL.